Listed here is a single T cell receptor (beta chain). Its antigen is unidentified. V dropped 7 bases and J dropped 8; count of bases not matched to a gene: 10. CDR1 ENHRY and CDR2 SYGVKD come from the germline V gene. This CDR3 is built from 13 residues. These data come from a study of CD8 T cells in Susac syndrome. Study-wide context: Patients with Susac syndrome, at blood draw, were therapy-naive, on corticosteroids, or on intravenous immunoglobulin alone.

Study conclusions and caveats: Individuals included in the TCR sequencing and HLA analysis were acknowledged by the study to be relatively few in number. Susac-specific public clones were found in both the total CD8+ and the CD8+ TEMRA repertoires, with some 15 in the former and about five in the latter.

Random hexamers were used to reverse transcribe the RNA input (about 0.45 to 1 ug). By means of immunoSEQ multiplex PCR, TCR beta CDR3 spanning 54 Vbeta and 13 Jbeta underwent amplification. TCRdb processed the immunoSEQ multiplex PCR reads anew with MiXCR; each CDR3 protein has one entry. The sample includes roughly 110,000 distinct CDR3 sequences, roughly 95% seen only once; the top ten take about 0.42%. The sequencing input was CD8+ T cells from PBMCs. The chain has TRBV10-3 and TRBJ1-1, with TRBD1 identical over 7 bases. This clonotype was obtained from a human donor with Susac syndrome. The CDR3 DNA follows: TGTGCCATCAAGCCTGGACAGGTAATGGAAGCTTTCTTT. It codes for CAIKPGQVMEAFF.